The 10 T cell receptor beta chains below come from one sample, sequenced in a study of blood T cells in healthy people across ages (dated by TCRdb to the mid-2010s). The library was generated by 5' RACE. The sequencing machine was an Illumina HiSeq 2500. A second PCR of about 7 to 12 cycles was run with a J-beta primer mix and a sample-barcoded 5' primer. TCRdb reprocessing: public reads trimmed at Q25 with fastp, clones called with MiXCR, in-frame beta chains kept. When rows share a CDR3 protein, they turn into one entry using the most common DNA and genes. This sample is represented by around 1.5 million distinct CDR3 sequences; roughly 30% of them were singletons. The ten most abundant clones make up approximately 11% of the sample. Input material: blood. Every receptor here comes from a woman in her 30s in good health.

The rearrangement links TRBV30 to TRBJ2-7, with TRBD2 matching 16 bases. This CDR3 is built from 13 residues. V shed 5 bases and J 8 bases; nucleotides not matched to a gene: 3. CDR1 and CDR2 from the germline V gene are GTSNPN and SVGIG (reference sequence). The CDR3 nucleotides are TGTGCCTGGGGGACTAGCGGGAGGGTGAAGCAGTACTTC. Translated, it gives CAWGTSGRVKQYF.

This clonotype has a handful of counts. V and J are TRBV7-2 and TRBJ2-1, with 10 bases lining up with TRBD2. CDR1 is SGHTA, CDR2 FQGNSA, per germline. The V and J ends lost 3 bases and 9 bases, in that order; junction bases with no gene match: 8. This CDR3 is 15 amino acids long. Written as DNA, the CDR3 is TGTGCCAGCAGCTTTGTAACTAGCGGGATGGGTGAGCAGTTCTTC. Its protein product is CASSFVTSGMGEQFF.

At least ten counts were recorded for this clonotype. The chain combines TRBV10-3 with TRBJ2-3, with D maybe TRBD2 (6 bases). V was pared by 7 bases and J by 2 bases, with 13 bases between. This CDR3 is built from 14 residues. Germline loops: CDR1 ENHRY, CDR2 SYGVKD. CDR3 nucleotides: TGTGCCATCACTGCACTAGCTAACACAGATACGCAGTATTTT. This codes for CAITALANTDTQYF.

This chain connects TRBV18 to TRBJ1-4; no reliable D call. The germline CDR1 and CDR2 sequences are KGHSH and LQKENI. The CDR3 has 13 amino acids. The germline V and J ends were trimmed by 3 bases and 5 bases, with 7 bases remaining between them. This chain's CDR3 is CASSPGDNEKLFF. In nucleotides, the CDR3 is TGTGCCAGCTCACCGGGCGACAATGAAAAACTGTTTTTT. The variable domain in full, with the rest retrieved from reference TRBV18 and TRBJ1-4, is NAGVMQNPRHLVRRRGQEARLRCSPMKGHSHVYWYRQLPEEGLKFMVYLQKENIIDESGMPKERFSAEFPKEGPSILRIQQVVRGDSAAYFCASSPGDNEKLFFGSGTQLSVL.

This clonotype appeared a few times. The chain couples TRBV11-2 to TRBJ2-1; TRBD2 agrees at 10 bases. CDR3 size: 16 residues. CDR1 SGHAT and CDR2 FQNNGV come from the germline V gene. With 1 base clipped from V and 7 bases from J, the junction kept 7 bases outside the gene matches. Here the CDR3 DNA reads TGTGCCAGCAGCTTAGGACCCGGGACTAGCGAAAATGAGCAGTTCTTC. This encodes CASSLGPGTSENEQFF.

This clonotype was detected once. The J gene is TRBJ1-3, the V gene TRBV4-1; TRBD1 aligns across 7 bases. After removal of 5 bases from V and 4 bases from J, the junction contained 8 bases not matched to a gene. The CDR3 covers 15 residues. Germline-derived CDR1 and CDR2 are MGHRA and YSYEKL. The CDR3 DNA sequence: TGCGCCAGCAGCTTACTCCCGGGACAGGGAAACACCATATATTTT. The encoded protein is CASSLLPGQGNTIYF.

This rearrangement joins TRBV10-3 to TRBJ2-1, with TRBD2 matching over 14 bases. V gave up 7 bases and J gave up 7 bases; unmatched junction bases: 15. The CDR3 has 18 amino acids. The germline V gene has CDR1 ENHRY and CDR2 SYGVKD. The CDR3 is CAITASLGLAGAGNEQFF. CDR3 DNA sequence: TGTGCCATCACCGCTAGTTTGGGACTAGCGGGGGCGGGGAATGAGCAGTTCTTC.

This chain connects TRBV20-1 to TRBJ2-1; 9 bases are shared with TRBD2. In germline, CDR1 is DFQATT, CDR2 SNEGSKA (reference sequence). The junction had 9 bases not matched to a gene; V was cut back by 0 bases and J by 12 bases. The CDR3 contains 14 residues. The CDR3 region has the DNA TGCAGTGCTAGAGATCTTGGCGGGGGGGGTGTGCAGTTCTTC. This codes for CSARDLGGGGVQFF.

This clonotype was seen a few times. The CDR3 region has the DNA TGCAGTGCTTCGCAGCGGGGGGGCCTCTACGAGCAGTACTTC. It specifies CSASQRGGLYEQYF. This sequence joins TRBV20-1 and TRBJ2-7; TRBD2 agrees at 10 bases. Germline V gives CDR1 DFQATT, CDR2 SNEGSKA (reference sequence). The CDR3 has 14 amino acids. J lost 3 bases, V lost 5 bases, and 7 bases had no gene match.

This clonotype was detected only a few times. This chain uses TRBV7-2 with TRBJ2-5, with 9 bases lining up with TRBD1. The CDR3 contains 14 residues. The germline V gene encodes CDR1 SGHTA and CDR2 FQGNSA. With V trimmed by 7 bases and J by 3 bases, 6 bases remained unmatched. The CDR3 DNA follows: TGTGCCAGCACCTCACGGACAGGGGAAGAGACCCAGTACTTC. It yields the protein CASTSRTGEETQYF.